What follows is one T cell receptor beta chain and its context. The data were taken from a study of blood T cell repertoires in COVID-19. Study-wide background: There were acute and convalescent COVID-19 samples, and they came from the United States, Italy and Spain. The analysed material was cDNA or gDNA that came from T cells, B-cell-depleted T cells, or PBMCs.

The authors' processing: Nucleated cell number was recorded as an estimate derived from reference gene primer amplification. Data came from immunoSEQ multiplex PCR; TCRdb stores just in-frame clones and leaves some out. Clone size and V and J calls were adopted from that table, with D and trimming inferred from the DNA. The sample shows 150,000 to 190,000 clones, about four fifths of them seen only once. The CDR3 has 13 amino acids. Trimming pared 5 bases from V and 3 bases from J, leaving 8 bases between. CDR1 is MNHEY and CDR2 is SVGAGI in the germline V gene. This chain joins TRBV6-5 and TRBJ1-3; weak D call: TRBD1 (6 bases). This sequence was found in an elderly woman with acute or convalescent COVID-19. The specimen was peripheral blood. This chain's CDR3 is CASSQGNGNTIYF. CDR3 nucleotide sequence: TGTGCCAGCAGTCAGGGGAATGGAAACACCATATATTTT.